A single sample gave rise to the 13 T cell receptor beta chains below, sequenced in a study of blood T cell repertoires in COVID-19. The repertoire was sequenced with immunoSEQ multiplex PCR; TCRdb's copy has only in-frame clones and lacks some. This table holds roughly 350,000 clones, roughly 90% found once. Sequenced material: PBMCs or T cells enriched from blood (not recorded which). These receptors all come from a young woman who had recovered from COVID-19.

The genes are TRBV28 and TRBJ1-2; no clear D gene. Trimming stripped 2 bases from V and 8 bases from J, with 9 bases between. Looked up from germline, CDR1 is MDHEN and CDR2 is SYDVKM. This CDR3 region has 12 residues. CDR3 DNA sequence: TGTGCCAGCAGTTTAGAGGGTTGGGGCTACACCTTC. This gives the protein CASSLEGWGYTF.

This clone came up once. The chain is built from TRBV18 and TRBJ2-5; possible D gene TRBD2, 6 bases. The CDR3 consists of 14 residues. Germline CDR1 and CDR2: KGHSH and LQKENI. V was cut by 5 bases and J by 3 bases, with 13 bases left in between. The CDR3 sequence is CASSAPGVKETQYF. The CDR3 DNA reads as TGTGCCAGCTCAGCCCCGGGGGTGAAAGAGACCCAGTACTTC.

The chain couples TRBV29-1 to TRBJ1-4, with D hard to call. V dropped 0 bases and J dropped 8 bases, with 16 bases sitting between them. This CDR3 has 15 amino acids. Germline V gene lookup returns CDR1 SQVTM and CDR2 ANQGSEA. The CDR3 DNA reads TGCAGCGTTGAAGATTTTACCGGGAGTGGGGAAAAACTGTTTTTT. This codes for CSVEDFTGSGEKLFF.

The chain recombines TRBV5-1 with TRBJ2-5, with TRBD1 identical over 9 bases. There are 14 residues in the CDR3. CDR1 SGHRS and CDR2 YFSETQ come from the germline V gene. Trimming cost V 3 bases and J 7 bases; bases outside gene matches: 7. The CDR3 DNA reads as TGCGCCAGCAGCTCAACAGGGGGCCCGTTGACCCAGTACTTC. Protein: CASSSTGGPLTQYF.

The chain employs TRBV19 and TRBJ2-7, with 8 positions matching TRBD1. The germline V gene encodes CDR1 LNHDA and CDR2 SQIVND (reference sequence). This CDR3 spans 13 amino acids. V was pared by 7 bases and J by 2 bases, with 4 bases of the junction left unmatched. The CDR3 sequence: CASTGTGTYEQYF. For the CDR3, the DNA is TGTGCCAGTACCGGGACAGGCACCTACGAGCAGTACTTC.

The J gene is TRBJ1-3, the V gene TRBV7-6, with D unclear. Between the trimmed V and J ends, which lost 1 base and 2 bases, there was a span of 6 bases. The germline CDR1 and CDR2 sequences are SGHVS and FNYEAQ. The CDR3 runs to 14 residues. CDR3 bases: TGTGCCAGCAGCTTAGGAGGGACTGGAAACACCATATATTTT. Translation gives CASSLGGTGNTIYF.

V is TRBV5-4 and J is TRBJ2-7; possibly TRBD1 for D (6 bases). Germline CDR1 and CDR2: SGHNT and YYREEE (reference sequence). This CDR3 comprises 14 residues. V lost 4 bases to trimming and J lost 0 bases, with 11 bases between them. CDR3 nucleotides: TGTGCCAGCAGCCTATCGACAGGCTCCTACGAGCAGTACTTC. As protein: CASSLSTGSYEQYF. Complete variable domain (other parts from reference TRBV5-4 and TRBJ2-7): ETGVTQSPTHLIKTRGQQVTLRCSSQSGHNTVSWYQQALGQGPQFIFQYYREEENGRGNFPPRFSGLQFPNYSSELNVNALELDDSALYLCASSLSTGSYEQYFGPGTRLTVT.

The chain has TRBV4-2 and TRBJ2-7, with D possibly being TRBD2 (5 bases). The CDR3 contains 13 residues. Trimming took 0 bases from V and 6 from J, leaving 9 bases between them. Per germline, CDR1 LGHNA and CDR2 YNFKEQ. CDR3 residues: CASSQDLGVEQYF. CDR3 nucleotide sequence: TGTGCCAGCAGCCAAGATCTCGGGGTCGAGCAGTACTTC.

This clone occurred once. This sequence joins TRBV6-2 or TRBV6-3 and TRBJ1-2, with 8 nucleotides matching TRBD1. Per the germline V gene, CDR1 is MNHEY and CDR2 is SVGEGT. This CDR3 spans 14 amino acids. J gave up 6 bases and V 5 bases, and 8 bases lay outside the gene matches. CDR3 loop: CASSETGARDGYTF. In DNA, the CDR3 is TGTGCCAGCAGTGAGACAGGGGCAAGGGATGGCTACACCTTC.

J is TRBJ2-3 and V is TRBV7-3; D might be TRBD1 (6 bases). The germline V gene encodes CDR1 SGHTA and CDR2 FQGTGA. V was clipped by 3 bases and J by 6 bases, with 10 bases between them. The CDR3 consists of 13 residues. The CDR3 DNA follows: TGTGCCAGCAGCTTGGGGGCTGGTGATACGCAGTATTTT. Translated: CASSLGAGDTQYF.

J is TRBJ1-2 and V is TRBV7-9; 9 bases are a match to TRBD1. CDR3 length: 15 residues. Trimming cost V 5 bases and J 3 bases; bases outside gene matches: 7. Germline V lookup: CDR1 SEHNR, CDR2 FQNEAQ (reference sequence). The CDR3 DNA follows: TGTGCCAGCAGCGTTCACCGGGACAGGGACTATGGCTACACCTTC. As protein: CASSVHRDRDYGYTF.

The J gene is TRBJ2-7, the V gene TRBV5-1, with 8 bases lining up with TRBD1. Germline CDR1 reads SGHRS; CDR2 reads YFSETQ. With 0 bases clipped from V and 3 bases from J, the junction kept 11 bases outside the gene matches. This CDR3 comprises 17 residues. CDR3 region: CASSLDPVRGRVYEQYF. In DNA form, the CDR3 reads TGCGCCAGCAGCTTGGACCCCGTCAGGGGGCGAGTCTACGAGCAGTACTTC.

V usage is TRBV24-1 and J usage is TRBJ2-2; D is perhaps TRBD2 (5 bases). The CDR3 length is 12 residues. Germline-derived CDR1 and CDR2 are KGHDR and SFDVKD. V lost 5 bases, J lost 7 bases, and 7 bases lay in between. This CDR3 is CATSGEIGELFF. The CDR3 DNA is TGTGCCACCAGTGGGGAGATCGGGGAGCTGTTTTTT.